Below are 15 T cell receptor beta chains sequenced from a single sample in a study of T cell repertoires in cytomegalovirus infection. For these TCRs, the target antigens are not known. MiXCR, applied by TCRdb to the reads, yields one record per CDR3 protein. The table has some 920,000 distinct CDR3 sequences, more than 25% seen once. Sequencing used cultured CD8+ T cells from PBMCs, obtained from culture after CMV antigen stimulation. The receptors stem from a human donor in good health (CMV status not recorded). Some clones in this sample may be carry-over from other donors' samples.

The sample holds a few counts of this clonotype. The genes are TRBV7-9 and TRBJ1-1, with D unresolved. The CDR3 covers 11 residues. Trimming cost V 5 bases and J 6 bases, with 7 bases left between them. Germline V lookup: CDR1 SEHNR, CDR2 FQNEAQ (reference sequence). The CDR3 loop is CASSDRPEAFF. CDR3 nucleotides: TGTGCCAGCAGCGACCGCCCTGAAGCTTTCTTT.

This clonotype was counted between two and nine times. The rearrangement links TRBV14 to TRBJ1-5; D uncertain. The CDR3 is 12 amino acids. The germline V and J ends were trimmed by 4 bases and 9 bases, with 10 bases remaining between them. The V gene's germline CDR1 is SGHDN and CDR2 FVKESK. The chain's CDR3 is CASSLGSAPQHF. As DNA, the CDR3 is TGTGCCAGCAGCCTCGGGTCGGCGCCCCAGCATTTT.

This chain joins TRBV7-9 and TRBJ1-2; D perhaps matches TRBD1 (5 bases). Between the trimmed V and J ends, which lost 4 bases and 4 bases, there was a span of 13 bases. The CDR3 is 14 amino acids. CDR1 and CDR2 from the germline V gene are SEHNR and FQNEAQ (reference sequence). The CDR3 DNA sequence: TGTGCCAGCAGCTCCCGGGACTCACTCTATGGCTACACCTTC. Protein: CASSSRDSLYGYTF.

The CDR3 region is CASRTDRFGGHEQYV. As DNA, the CDR3 is TGTGCCAGCAGGACCGACAGGTTCGGAGGACACGAGCAGTACGTC. V and J are TRBV28 and TRBJ2-7; D might be TRBD1 (6 bases). The germline V gene has CDR1 MDHEN and CDR2 SYDVKM. The CDR3 spans 15 residues. V shed 6 bases and J shed 5 bases, with 20 bases lying between them.

This chain links TRBV7-9 with TRBJ1-1; 10 positions agree with TRBD1. From germline, CDR1 is SEHNR and CDR2 FQNEAQ (reference sequence). The J segment lost 3 bases and the V segment lost 5 bases, leaving 9 bases of the junction unmatched. The CDR3 covers 16 residues. The CDR3 loop reads CASSTGGQGPHTEAFF. CDR3 coding DNA: TGTGCCAGCAGCACTGGGGGACAGGGGCCCCACACTGAAGCTTTCTTT.

This clonotype has a handful of counts. This rearrangement joins TRBV19 to TRBJ1-2, with D hard to call. Germline V gene data show CDR1 as LNHDA and CDR2 as SQIVND (reference sequence). This CDR3 has 14 amino acids. V lost 2 bases and J lost 2, with 9 bases in between. The DNA for the CDR3 is TGTGCCAGTAGTATAAACGGACTAAACTATGGCTACACCTTC. Translation gives CASSINGLNYGYTF.

This chain uses TRBV25-1 with TRBJ2-7, with a possible D match to TRBD2 (6 bases). V was cut by 3 bases and J by 2 bases, with 8 bases left in between. Germline values: CDR1 MGHDK, CDR2 SYGVNS. The CDR3 is 13 residues long. DNA for the CDR3: TGTGCCAGCAGTGATTCGGGGGCCTACGAGCAGTACGTC. Encoded protein: CASSDSGAYEQYV.

In this sample, this clonotype turned up a few times. The chain combines TRBV6-5 with TRBJ2-7; D may match TRBD1 or TRBD2 (6 bases each). The CDR3 covers 12 residues. In germline, CDR1 is MNHEY, CDR2 SVGAGI. CDR3 residues: CSSWGAEGEQYF. DNA of the CDR3: TGTTCCTCCTGGGGGGCTGAAGGCGAGCAGTACTTC.

V and J are TRBV7-9 and TRBJ2-7, with D maybe TRBD1 (5 bases). V gave up 4 bases and J gave up 0 bases, with 10 bases separating them. CDR1 and CDR2 from the germline V gene are SEHNR and FQNEAQ (reference sequence). The CDR3 runs to 14 residues. CDR3 protein: CASSSDRYSYEQYV. The CDR3 DNA is TGTGCCAGCAGCTCCGACAGATACTCCTACGAGCAGTACGTC.

This clonotype was recorded a few times. J is TRBJ2-7 and V is TRBV19; D call uncertain. The CDR3 runs to 14 residues. V lost 5 bases, J lost 3 bases, and 14 bases lay in between. Per germline, CDR1 LNHDA and CDR2 SQIVND (reference sequence). The CDR3 is CASSVGLRVYEQYF. CDR3 coding DNA: TGTGCCAGTAGTGTAGGTCTAAGGGTCTACGAGCAGTACTTC. Using reference TRBV19 and TRBJ2-7 for the parts outside the CDR3, the full variable domain is DGGITQSPKYLFRKEGQNVTLSCEQNLNHDAMYWYRQDPGQGLRLIYYSQIVNDFQKGDIAEGYSVSREKKESFPLTVTSAQKNPTAFYLCASSVGLRVYEQYFGPGTRLTVT.

This clonotype has just a few counts. This sequence joins TRBV7-6 and TRBJ1-1; D is unresolved. This CDR3 comprises 12 residues. Germline assignment: CDR1 SGHVS and CDR2 FNYEAQ. The V end was cut by 2 bases, the J end by 7 bases, with 8 bases between. CDR3 bases: TGTGCCAGCAGCTTATGGCTGAATGAAGCTTTCTTT. Translated: CASSLWLNEAFF. Full variable domain (remainder filled in from reference TRBV7-6 and TRBJ1-1): GAGVSQSPRYKVTKRGQDVALRCDPISGHVSLYWYRQALGQGPEFLTYFNYEAQQDKSGLPNDRFSAERPEGSISTLTIQRTEQRDSAMYRCASSLWLNEAFFGQGTRLTVV.

This clonotype was counted at least ten times. The CDR3 sequence: CASSPSQGNTEAFF. The CDR3 region has the DNA TGTGCCAGCAGCCCCTCGCAGGGGAACACTGAAGCTTTCTTT. The V gene is TRBV7-9, the J gene TRBJ1-1, with a possible D match to TRBD1 (5 bases). Looked up from germline, CDR1 is SEHNR and CDR2 is FQNEAQ (reference sequence). Trimming stripped 5 bases from V and 1 base from J, with 11 bases between. There are 14 residues in the CDR3.

This chain joins TRBV20-1 and TRBJ2-1; no definite D call. CDR1 is DFQATT and CDR2 is SNEGSKA in the germline V gene (reference sequence). V gave up 5 bases and J gave up 5 bases, with 4 bases separating them. The CDR3 consists of 10 residues. CDR3 coding DNA: TGCAGTGCTCTAGACAATGAGCAGTTCTTC. Translated, it gives CSALDNEQFF.

The sample holds a few counts of this clonotype. The CDR3 DNA reads TGTGCCAGCAGTCCCTCAGGGTGGGCGGAGAACACTGAAGCTTTCTTT. Residues: CASSPSGWAENTEAFF. J is TRBJ1-1 and V is TRBV6-2 or TRBV6-3; the D gene is possibly TRBD1 (5 bases). The ends were cut back, 5 bases at V and 1 base at J, with 17 bases in the middle. The CDR3 is 16 residues long. Germline V CDR1 and CDR2: MNHEY, SVGEGT.

This clonotype was counted between two and nine times. The J gene is TRBJ1-2, the V gene TRBV7-9, with 9 bases that match TRBD1. The J segment lost 2 bases and the V segment lost 4 bases, leaving 11 bases of the junction unmatched. Germline V lookup: CDR1 SEHNR, CDR2 FQNEAQ (reference sequence). The CDR3 runs 17 residues. The chain's CDR3 is CASSSSLRDRGNYGYTF. The CDR3 nucleotides are TGTGCCAGCAGCTCTAGTCTACGTGACAGGGGGAACTATGGCTACACCTTC.